This T cell receptor (beta chain) was obtained from a study of T cell responses to AZD1222 COVID-19 vaccine. Findings and caveats of the study: The number of AZD1222 recipients seropositive at baseline was only 5 to 7. Dominant CD4 TCR responses targeted spike regions 160-218 and 743-854. As reported, nearly half of all spike-specific TCRs target variant regions that are unmutated. Mostly white British, mostly female donors; authors suggested clonal diversity may be underestimated.

Germline V gene lookup returns CDR1 MNHEY and CDR2 SVGAGI. The CDR3 totals 13 residues. V gave up 6 bases and J gave up 4 bases; unmatched junction bases: 5. This clone occurred once. Antigen specificity is unknown. Profiling relied on immunoSEQ multiplex PCR, and the TCRdb table lists in-frame clones only, not all of them. The sample carries about 160,000 clones, almost 90% recorded once. The receptor comes from an adult in good health. V gene TRBV6-5 combines with J gene TRBJ1-1, with 7 bases identical to TRBD1. The sequencing here drew on peripheral blood, taken on day 0 of AZD1222 vaccination. The CDR3 protein is CASRPGGFTEAFF. The CDR3 DNA reads as TGTGCCAGCAGGCCAGGGGGATTCACTGAAGCTTTCTTT.